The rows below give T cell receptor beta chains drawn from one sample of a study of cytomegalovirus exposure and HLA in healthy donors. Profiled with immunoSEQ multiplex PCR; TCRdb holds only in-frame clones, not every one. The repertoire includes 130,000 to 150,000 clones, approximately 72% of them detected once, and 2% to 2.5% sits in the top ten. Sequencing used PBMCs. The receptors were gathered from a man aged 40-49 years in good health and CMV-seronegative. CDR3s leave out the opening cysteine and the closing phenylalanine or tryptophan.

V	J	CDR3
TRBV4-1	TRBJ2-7	ASSHRDRGFEVPYEQY
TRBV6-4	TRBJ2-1	ASSERSGGLARNEQF
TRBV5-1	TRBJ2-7	ASSLAGTSVTNEQY
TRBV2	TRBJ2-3	ASSGRVITDTQY
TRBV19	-	ASSIRGNLYEQY
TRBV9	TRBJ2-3	ASSVAWRPGDTQY
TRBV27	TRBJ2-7	ASSPTSWGDEQY
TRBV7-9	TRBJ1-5	ASSPGDRGSVNQPQH
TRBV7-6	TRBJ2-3	ASSETPRASGTDTQY
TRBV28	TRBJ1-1	ASSDSPRRKAF
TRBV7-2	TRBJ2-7	ASSLDRDGCEQY
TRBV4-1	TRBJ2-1	ASSQAPGQGGFEQF
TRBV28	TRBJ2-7	ASSLRELHEQY
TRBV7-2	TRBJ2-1	ASSLDSGGGNFEQF
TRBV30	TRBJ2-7	AWKGRGYAYEQY
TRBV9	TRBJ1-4	ASSVGVTNEKLF
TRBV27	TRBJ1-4	ASSLSFATNEKLF
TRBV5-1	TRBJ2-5	ASSSPGRETQY
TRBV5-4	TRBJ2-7	ASGAGGEQY
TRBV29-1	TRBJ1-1	SVETGQGNTEAF
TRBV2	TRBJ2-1	ASGGLEQF
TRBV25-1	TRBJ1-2	ASSELATYGYT
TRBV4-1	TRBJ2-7	ASSQVGTSGRTYEQY
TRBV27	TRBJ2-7	ASSLLGTSAYEQY
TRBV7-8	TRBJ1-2	ASSLVGTGGNYGYT
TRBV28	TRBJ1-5	ASSLVGAYSNQPQH
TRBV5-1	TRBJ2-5	ASSSSLGQETQY
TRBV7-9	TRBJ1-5	ASSFGQGGQPQH
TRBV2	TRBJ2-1	ASSEVLAGGTYNEQF
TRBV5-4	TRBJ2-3	ASTGGNTDTQY
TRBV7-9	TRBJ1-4	ASSLVPGRRANEKLF
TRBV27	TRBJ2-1	ASSIYGTSGRGFNEQF
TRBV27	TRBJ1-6	ASSLAGGLSPLH
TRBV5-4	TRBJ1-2	ASSLSRALGYGYT
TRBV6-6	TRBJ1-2	ASSYSGQRGGYT
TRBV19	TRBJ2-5	ASSGTGQETQY
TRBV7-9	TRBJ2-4	ASSFNWGVIAKNIQY
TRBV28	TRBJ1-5	ASSPNLGQQPQH
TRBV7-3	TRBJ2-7	ASSAKTGADYEQY
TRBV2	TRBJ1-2	ASSEGGGQGYT
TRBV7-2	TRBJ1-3	ASSLVSSGGNTIY
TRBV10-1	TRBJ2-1	ASSERTADNEQF
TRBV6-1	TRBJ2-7	ASIRDLLTYEQY
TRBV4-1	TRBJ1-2	ASSQDRGLLYGYT
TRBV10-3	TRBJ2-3	AISDPLAGGPDHTDTQY